This T cell receptor (beta chain) was sequenced for a study of Ad26.COV2.S vaccination and SARS-CoV-2 variants. Treatment: some 19 received Ad26.COV2.S at low or high dose, single or two shots; five or six received placebo; per-sample allocation not given. Collection of samples fell on day 63 after the first vaccine or placebo injection. This clone appeared a few times. Its antigen is undetermined. Trimming stripped 1 base from V and 9 bases from J, with 13 bases between. The length of the CDR3 is 13 residues. Germline CDR1 reads SGHTA; CDR2 reads FQGNSA. Study-wide points: It was reported that spike-specific CD8+ and CD4+ T cell responses were substantially broad after vaccination.

The method was immunoSEQ multiplex PCR; TCRdb's version includes in-frame clones alone and lacks a portion of them. The sample carries approximately 340,000 clones, 85% recorded once. The specimen was peripheral blood, collected in a trial of Ad26.COV2.S vaccine versus placebo. V and J are TRBV7-2 and TRBJ2-7; D is ambiguous. This receptor was taken from a person between 18 and 59 years old who received the Ad26.COV2.S COVID-19 vaccine or a placebo. The CDR3 nucleotides read TGTGCCAGCAGCTTAGAAGGAAGGTCGGGGCAGTACTTC. Protein: CASSLEGRSGQYF.